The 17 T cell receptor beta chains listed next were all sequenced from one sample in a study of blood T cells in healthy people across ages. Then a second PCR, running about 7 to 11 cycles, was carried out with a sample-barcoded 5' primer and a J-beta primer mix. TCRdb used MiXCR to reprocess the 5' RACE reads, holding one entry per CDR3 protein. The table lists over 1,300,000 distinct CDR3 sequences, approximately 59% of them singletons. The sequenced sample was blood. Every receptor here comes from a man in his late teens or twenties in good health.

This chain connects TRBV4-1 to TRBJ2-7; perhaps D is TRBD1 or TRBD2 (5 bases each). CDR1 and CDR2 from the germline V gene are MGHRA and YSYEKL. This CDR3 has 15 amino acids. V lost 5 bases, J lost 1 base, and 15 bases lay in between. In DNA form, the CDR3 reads TGCGCCAGCAGCTATGGGACGGAATTTTCCTACGAGCAGTACTTC. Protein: CASSYGTEFSYEQYF.

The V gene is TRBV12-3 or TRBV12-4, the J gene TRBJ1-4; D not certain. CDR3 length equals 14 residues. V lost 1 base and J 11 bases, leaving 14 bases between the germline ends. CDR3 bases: TGTGCCAGCAGTTTAGAGGGAGTTCCAAATAAACTGTTTTTT. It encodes CASSLEGVPNKLFF.

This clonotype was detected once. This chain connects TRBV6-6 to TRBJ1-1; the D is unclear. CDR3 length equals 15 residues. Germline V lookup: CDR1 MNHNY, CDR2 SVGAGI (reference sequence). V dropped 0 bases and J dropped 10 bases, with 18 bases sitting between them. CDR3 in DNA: TGTGCCAGCAGTTACTCTAACCTCAGCGTGACTCCAGCTTTCTTT. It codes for CASSYSNLSVTPAFF.

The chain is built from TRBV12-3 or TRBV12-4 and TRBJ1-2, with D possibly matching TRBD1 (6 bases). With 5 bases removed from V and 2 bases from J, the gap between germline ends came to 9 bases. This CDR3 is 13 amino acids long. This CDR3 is CASSHTGNYGYTF. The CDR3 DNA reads TGTGCCAGCAGTCACACAGGGAACTATGGCTACACCTTC.

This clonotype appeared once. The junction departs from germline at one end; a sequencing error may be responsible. CDR3 bases: TGTGCCAGCAGAGGGGCAAATACGCAGTATTTT. This codes for CASRGANTQYF. V usage is TRBV5-1 and J usage is TRBJ2-3; D might be TRBD1 or TRBD2, each matching 5 bases. CDR1 SGHRS and CDR2 YFSETQ come from the germline V gene. The CDR3 has 11 residues.

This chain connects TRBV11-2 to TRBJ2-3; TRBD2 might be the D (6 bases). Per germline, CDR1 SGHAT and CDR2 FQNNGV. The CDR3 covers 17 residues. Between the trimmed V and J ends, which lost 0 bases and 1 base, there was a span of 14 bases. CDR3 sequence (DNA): TGTGCCAGCAGCTTAGATCAGTGGAGCGGGCGCACAGATACGCAGTATTTT. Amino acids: CASSLDQWSGRTDTQYF.

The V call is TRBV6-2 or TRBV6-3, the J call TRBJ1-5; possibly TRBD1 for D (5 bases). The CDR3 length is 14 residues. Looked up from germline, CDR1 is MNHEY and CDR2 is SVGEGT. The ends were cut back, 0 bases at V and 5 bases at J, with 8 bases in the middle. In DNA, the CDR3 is TGTGCCAGCAGTTACTCGGGGGGTCATCAGCCCCAGCATTTT. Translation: CASSYSGGHQPQHF.

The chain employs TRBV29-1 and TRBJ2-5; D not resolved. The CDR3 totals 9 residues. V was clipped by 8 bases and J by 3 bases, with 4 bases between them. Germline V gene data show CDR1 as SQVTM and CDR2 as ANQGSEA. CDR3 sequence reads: CSIEETQYF. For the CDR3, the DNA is TGCAGCATAGAAGAGACCCAGTACTTC.

The CDR3 DNA sequence: TGCGCCAGCAGCTCCCAGGGGGGGGGCTCCCTTTCGGATACGCAGTATTTT. Translation: CASSSQGGGSLSDTQYF. The chain combines TRBV5-1 with TRBJ2-3; the D call may be TRBD1 or TRBD2 (7 bases each). The V gene's germline CDR1 is SGHRS and CDR2 YFSETQ. The germline V and J ends were trimmed by 3 bases and 6 bases, with 23 bases remaining between them. The CDR3 is 17 amino acids. Full variable domain (outside the CDR3, taken from reference TRBV5-1 and TRBJ2-3): KAGVTQTPRYLIKTRGQQVTLSCSPISGHRSVSWYQQTPGQGLQFLFEYFSETQRNKGNFPGRFSGRQFSNSRSEMNVSTLELGDSALYLCASSSQGGGSLSDTQYFGPGTRLTVL.

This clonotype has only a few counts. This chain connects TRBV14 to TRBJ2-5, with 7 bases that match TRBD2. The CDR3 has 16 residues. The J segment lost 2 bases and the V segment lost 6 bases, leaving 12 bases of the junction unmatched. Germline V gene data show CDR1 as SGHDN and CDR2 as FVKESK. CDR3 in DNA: TGTGCCAGCAGGCCTAGCGGAGATTTGCCTCAAGAGACCCAGTACTTC. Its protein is CASRPSGDLPQETQYF.

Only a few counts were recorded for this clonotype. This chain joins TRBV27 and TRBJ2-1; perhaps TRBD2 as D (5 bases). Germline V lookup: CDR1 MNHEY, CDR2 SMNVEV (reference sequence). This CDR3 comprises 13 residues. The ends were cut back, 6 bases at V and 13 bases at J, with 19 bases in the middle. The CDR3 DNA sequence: TGTGCCAGCAGCCTTACCGCACTAGTCCGTCAGTTCTTC. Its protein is CASSLTALVRQFF.

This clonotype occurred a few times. The CDR3 spells CASSYSRAAEQYF. CDR3 nucleotides: TGTGCCAGCAGTTACTCGCGGGCGGCCGAGCAGTACTTC. The rearrangement links TRBV6-5 to TRBJ2-7; a possible D gene is TRBD2 (5 bases). This CDR3 is 13 amino acids long. The V end lost 0 bases, the J end lost 6 bases, and 9 bases lay between the germline ends. CDR1 and CDR2 (germline): MNHEY, SVGAGI.

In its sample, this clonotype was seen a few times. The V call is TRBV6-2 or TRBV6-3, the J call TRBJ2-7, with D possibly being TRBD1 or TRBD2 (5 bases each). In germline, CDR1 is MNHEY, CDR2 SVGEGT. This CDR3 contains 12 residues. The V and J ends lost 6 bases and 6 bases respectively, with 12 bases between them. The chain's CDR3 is CASSYRDLEQYF. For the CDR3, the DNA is TGTGCCAGCAGCTACCGGGACCTCGAGCAGTACTTC.

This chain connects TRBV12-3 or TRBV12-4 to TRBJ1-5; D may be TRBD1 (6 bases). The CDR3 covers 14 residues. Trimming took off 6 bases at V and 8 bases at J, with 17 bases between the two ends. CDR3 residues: CASSPLGGREPQHF. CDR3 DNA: TGTGCCAGCAGCCCTCTAGGGGGTAGGGAGCCCCAGCATTTT.

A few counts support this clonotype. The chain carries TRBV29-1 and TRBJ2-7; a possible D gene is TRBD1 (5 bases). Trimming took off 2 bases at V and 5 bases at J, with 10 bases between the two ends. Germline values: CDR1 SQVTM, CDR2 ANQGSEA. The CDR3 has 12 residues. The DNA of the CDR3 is TGCAGCGTTGAAATCGCAGGGAACGAGCAGTACTTC. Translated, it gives CSVEIAGNEQYF.

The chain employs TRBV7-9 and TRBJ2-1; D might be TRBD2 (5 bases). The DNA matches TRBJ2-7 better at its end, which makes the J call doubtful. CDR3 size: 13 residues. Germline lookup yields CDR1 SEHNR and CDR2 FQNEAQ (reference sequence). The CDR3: CASSLRETDEQYF. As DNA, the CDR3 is TGTGCCAGCAGCTTAAGGGAGACGGACGAGCAGTACTTC.

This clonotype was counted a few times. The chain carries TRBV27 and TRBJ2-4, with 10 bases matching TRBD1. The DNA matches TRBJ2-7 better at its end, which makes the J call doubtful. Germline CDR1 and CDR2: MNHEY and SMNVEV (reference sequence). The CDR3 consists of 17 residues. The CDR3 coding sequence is TGTGCCAGCAGCGCAAACCCCGGGACAGGGGTAGCCTACGAGCAGTACTTC. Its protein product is CASSANPGTGVAYEQYF.